A single sample gave rise to the 31 T cell receptor beta chains below, sequenced in a study of metastatic and nonmetastatic thyroid tumors. Ahead of thyroid surgery, no patient had received treatment of any kind. TCRdb re-clonotyped the PCR reads through MiXCR. The data contain 20,000 to 30,000 clones, 20% to 30% of them singletons. Sequenced input: tumor tissue. The receptors were sampled from a male donor with papillary thyroid cancer or a benign thyroid nodule (not recorded which). Some clones in this sample may be carry-over from other donors' samples.

This clone was recorded a few times. This chain links TRBV7-8 with TRBJ2-6, with unresolved D. In germline, CDR1 is SGHVS, CDR2 FQNEAQ. This CDR3 region has 16 residues. V lost 5 bases and J lost 0, with 11 bases in between. CDR3 residues: CASSMWTTSGANVLTF. For the CDR3, the DNA is TGTGCCAGCAGCATGTGGACCACCTCTGGGGCCAACGTCCTGACTTTC.

The chain has TRBV20-1 and TRBJ2-7; D is unclear. Per the germline V gene, CDR1 is DFQATT and CDR2 is SNEGSKA (reference sequence). The V end lost 4 bases, the J end lost 3 bases, and 16 bases lay between the germline ends. The length of the CDR3 is 14 residues. The CDR3 DNA follows: TGCAGTGCTACCCGTCTGGCCGCTGGCTACGAGCAGTACTTC. This gives the protein CSATRLAAGYEQYF.

This clone was counted a single time. The chain employs TRBV20-1 and TRBJ2-1; 12 bases align to TRBD2. Germline CDR1 DFQATT, CDR2 SNEGSKA (reference sequence). V was pared by 3 bases and J by 10 bases, with 10 bases of the junction left unmatched. The CDR3 consists of 15 residues. The DNA of the CDR3 is TGCAGTGCTAGTGGGGTACTAGCGGGAGGATTCGAGCAGTTCTTC. Its protein product is CSASGVLAGGFEQFF.

This clone has ten or more counts. Different DNA sequences within this sample yield the same CDR3. The rearrangement joins TRBV6-4 to TRBJ2-1, with 7 bases matching TRBD2. Losses at the gene ends were 4 bases for V and 6 bases for J; bases not matched to a gene: 9. Per germline, CDR1 MRHNA and CDR2 SNTAGT. This CDR3 region has 15 residues. The CDR3 is CASSVESAGANEQFF. The CDR3, as DNA: TGTGCCAGCAGTGTTGAGTCGGCGGGAGCCAATGAGCAGTTCTTC.

This clone was found a few times. The V call is TRBV6-5, the J call TRBJ2-3, with D possibly being TRBD1 (6 bases). CDR1 is MNHEY and CDR2 is SVGAGI in the germline V gene. The V gene lost 2 bases and the J gene lost 5 bases, with 11 bases spanning the gap. The length of the CDR3 is 14 residues. The CDR3 region is CASSYLGAVDTQYF. In DNA form, the CDR3 reads TGTGCCAGCAGTTACCTGGGGGCGGTAGATACGCAGTATTTT.

At least ten counts were recorded for this clone. The rearrangement links TRBV19 to TRBJ2-2; tentatively, D is TRBD2 (6 bases). This CDR3 has 16 residues. CDR1 is LNHDA and CDR2 is SQIVND in the germline V gene (reference sequence). The V gene lost 6 bases and the J gene lost 2 bases, with 16 bases spanning the gap. The CDR3 DNA is TGTGCCAGTAGCGCACCCGGGGGAGGTAACACCGGGGAGCTGTTTTTT. The encoded protein is CASSAPGGGNTGELFF.

This clone was recorded at least ten times. J is TRBJ2-5 and V is TRBV5-5; 10 bases agree with TRBD2. J was trimmed by 5 bases and V by 0 bases; bases with no gene match: 7. The CDR3 spans 16 residues. The germline V gene has CDR1 SGHKS and CDR2 YYEKEE (reference sequence). The CDR3 nucleotides are TGTGCCAGCAGCTTGGCCTTAGCGGGAGGACGCGAGACCCAGTACTTC. Residues: CASSLALAGGRETQYF. Combining the CDR3 with reference TRBV5-5 and TRBJ2-5 gives the whole variable domain DAGVTQSPTHLIKTRGQQVTLRCSPISGHKSVSWYQQVLGQGPQFIFQYYEKEERGRGNFPDRFSARQFPNYSSELNVNALLLGDSALYLCASSLALAGGRETQYFGPGTRLLVL.

This clone was observed at least ten times. V is TRBV19 and J is TRBJ1-1, with D maybe TRBD1 (5 bases). Germline assignment: CDR1 LNHDA and CDR2 SQIVND (reference sequence). This CDR3 contains 11 residues. Trimming stripped 8 bases from V and 11 bases from J, with 15 bases between. The DNA for the CDR3 is TGTGCCAGTCGGGGCCAGGTTGAGGCTTTCTTT. This sequence encodes CASRGQVEAFF. The variable domain in full, completed from reference TRBV19 and TRBJ1-1, reads DGGITQSPKYLFRKEGQNVTLSCEQNLNHDAMYWYRQDPGQGLRLIYYSQIVNDFQKGDIAEGYSVSREKKESFPLTVTSAQKNPTAFYLCASRGQVEAFFGQGTRLTVV.

This clone was found many times. The chain employs TRBV4-2 and TRBJ2-2; tentatively, D is TRBD2 (5 bases). The V end was cut by 3 bases, the J end by 2 bases, with 10 bases between. Germline V gene lookup returns CDR1 LGHNA and CDR2 YNFKEQ. The CDR3 contains 15 residues. CDR3 in DNA: TGTGCCAGCAGCCAGCTAGCAGCCAACACCGGGGAGCTGTTTTTT. This translates into CASSQLAANTGELFF.

This sequence joins TRBV6-1 and TRBJ2-1; 10 nucleotides line up with TRBD2. Germline CDR1 and CDR2: MNHNS and SASEGT. CDR3 size: 15 residues. J gave up 9 bases and V 3 bases, and 8 bases lay outside the gene matches. The CDR3 region is CASSDVLAGCREQFF. The CDR3 nucleotides read TGTGCCAGCAGTGATGTACTAGCGGGATGTCGTGAGCAGTTCTTC.

Of note for this clone: One end of the junction varies from germline; a read error may be responsible. The rearrangement links TRBV28 to TRBJ2-7, with D perhaps TRBD2 (5 bases). The length of the CDR3 is 16 residues. Germline V lookup: CDR1 MDHEN, CDR2 SYDVKM. The CDR3 sequence: CASIFPTGKLSYGQYF. As DNA, the CDR3 is TGTGCCAGCATTTTCCCCACGGGAAAATTGTCCTACGGGCAGTACTTC.

This clone was recorded many times. This chain joins TRBV7-9 and TRBJ2-7; D call uncertain. CDR1 is SEHNR, CDR2 FQNEAQ, per germline (reference sequence). The CDR3 has 12 residues. The V gene lost 3 bases and the J gene lost 3 bases, with 6 bases spanning the gap. This CDR3 reads CASSFDRYEQYF. The CDR3 nucleotides read TGTGCCAGCAGCTTCGATCGCTACGAGCAGTACTTC.

As concerns this clone: Compared with germline, one end of the junction differs, possibly owing to a read error. The rearrangement links TRBV6-1 to TRBJ2-1, with TRBD2 matching over 9 bases. In germline, CDR1 is MNHNS, CDR2 SASEGT. There are 14 residues in the CDR3. In DNA form, the CDR3 reads TGTGCCAGCTCTAGCGGGAAGGACTACAATGAGCATTTATTC. Its protein is CASSSGKDYNEHLF.

The table lists this clone with many counts. The rearrangement joins TRBV25-1 to TRBJ2-7; 9 bases agree with TRBD2. CDR1 and CDR2 from the germline V gene are MGHDK and SYGVNS. There are 15 residues in the CDR3. Germline trimming cut 4 bases from V and 5 bases from J; bases unmatched to any gene: 9. This CDR3 reads CASSGGLAPFDEQYF. The CDR3 bases are TGTGCCAGCAGTGGGGGACTAGCTCCGTTCGACGAGCAGTACTTC.

This clone was counted between two and nine times. Here the CDR3 DNA reads TGTGCCAGTAGTAGTATGAACACTGAAGCTTTCTTT. This encodes CASSSMNTEAFF. The chain couples TRBV19 to TRBJ1-1, with D unclear. Germline V gene lookup returns CDR1 LNHDA and CDR2 SQIVND (reference sequence). This CDR3 has 12 residues. Trimming pared 4 bases from V and 0 bases from J, leaving 3 bases between.

This clone was found many times. The J gene is TRBJ2-1, the V gene TRBV20-1; the D gene is possibly TRBD2 (6 bases). CDR3 length: 15 amino acids. The germline gives CDR1 DFQATT, CDR2 SNEGSKA (reference sequence). V was trimmed by 0 bases and J by 3 bases, leaving 12 bases between them. CDR3 nucleotide sequence: TGCAGTGCTAGAGATATAGGAGGGGACTACAATGAGCAGTTCTTC. Protein product: CSARDIGGDYNEQFF.

This clone came up many times. The rearrangement uses TRBV7-2 and TRBJ2-7; D ambiguous. Germline-derived CDR1 and CDR2 are SGHTA and FQGNSA. The CDR3 loop spans 13 amino acids. Trimming left V 2 bases short and J 5 bases short, with 10 bases between. CDR3 loop: CASSLTSRHEQYF. In DNA, the CDR3 is TGTGCCAGCAGCTTAACGTCCCGGCACGAGCAGTACTTC.

In the case of this clone: A read error may be the cause here, since a much bigger clone is one base away. The chain joins TRBV7-6 to TRBJ1-1; weak D call: TRBD1 (6 bases). Germline assignment: CDR1 SGHVS and CDR2 FNYEAQ. CDR3 length: 14 residues. V dropped 7 bases and J dropped 4 bases, with 16 bases sitting between them. CDR3: CASIPWGASTEAFF. The CDR3 DNA sequence: TGTGCCAGCATCCCCTGGGGGGCCTCCACTGAAGCTTTCTTT.

This clone came up many times. The rearrangement uses TRBV15 and TRBJ1-2; TRBD1 is a possible D gene (5 bases). The V gene's germline CDR1 is LNHNV and CDR2 YYDKDF (reference sequence). The germline V and J ends were trimmed by 4 bases and 7 bases, with 16 bases remaining between them. The CDR3 extends over 14 amino acids. The DNA of the CDR3 is TGTGCCACCAGCATTTCCCGGGGGGTTTCTGGCTACACCTTC. Encoded protein: CATSISRGVSGYTF.

This clone has more than one count but fewer than ten. The chain employs TRBV6-2 or TRBV6-3 and TRBJ1-6; D not resolved. Germline V lookup: CDR1 MNHEY, CDR2 SVGEGT. Trimming left V 4 bases short and J 18 bases short, with 4 bases between. CDR3 length equals 8 residues. Written as DNA, the CDR3 is TGTGCCAGCAGTTGCGACCACTTT. Translated, it gives CASSCDHF.

The CDR3, as DNA: TGCGCCAGCAGCTTGATAGGGCGGGAGACCCAGTACTTC. It yields the protein CASSLIGRETQYF. The V gene is TRBV5-1, the J gene TRBJ2-5, with D unclear. The germline CDR1 and CDR2 sequences are SGHRS and YFSETQ. The CDR3 has 13 residues. Trimming pared 1 base from V and 5 bases from J, leaving 9 bases between.

This clone is labeled as medium-sized. The chain uses TRBV20-1 and TRBJ2-7; D might be TRBD2 (6 bases). CDR3 length: 11 amino acids. The V gene's germline CDR1 is DFQATT and CDR2 SNEGSKA (reference sequence). Trimming stripped 3 bases from V and 3 bases from J, with 6 bases between. The CDR3 region has the DNA TGCAGTGCTAGCGGGGGCTACGAGCAGTACTTC. Translated: CSASGGYEQYF.

This chain uses TRBV24-1 with TRBJ2-1, with no clear D. The V gene lost 5 bases and the J gene lost 7 bases, with 8 bases spanning the gap. This CDR3 has 12 residues. Germline V gene data show CDR1 as KGHDR and CDR2 as SFDVKD. The CDR3 reads CATSGQTNEQFF. DNA of the CDR3: TGTGCCACCAGTGGGCAGACTAATGAGCAGTTCTTC.

This clone occurred many times. The rearrangement uses TRBV10-3 and TRBJ1-5; D remains ambiguous. Germline V gene lookup returns CDR1 ENHRY and CDR2 SYGVKD. The CDR3 consists of 14 residues. V was cut by 0 bases and J by 4 bases, with 7 bases left in between. The CDR3 nucleotides read TGTGCCATCAGTGAGTCCGAACGGAATCAGCCCCAGCATTTT. Amino acid sequence: CAISESERNQPQHF.

This clone was observed at least ten times. The chain joins TRBV20-1 to TRBJ2-2, with TRBD2 matching over 8 bases. The CDR3 has 18 amino acids. The J segment lost 2 bases and the V segment lost 0 bases, leaving 11 bases of the junction unmatched. Looked up from germline, CDR1 is DFQATT and CDR2 is SNEGSKA (reference sequence). The CDR3 reads CSARDRSSGTTNTGELFF. CDR3 nucleotides: TGCAGTGCTAGAGATAGGAGTAGCGGGACAACTAACACCGGGGAGCTGTTTTTT.

The chain has TRBV11-2 and TRBJ1-6; D perhaps matches TRBD1 (5 bases). There are 16 residues in the CDR3. CDR1 is SGHAT, CDR2 FQNNGV, per germline. V was trimmed by 7 bases and J by 8 bases, leaving 21 bases between them. This chain's CDR3 is CASIQPGHGVDSPLHF. CDR3 in DNA: TGTGCCAGCATCCAACCTGGACATGGGGTAGATTCACCCCTCCACTTT.

By share, this clone counts as medium-sized (0.01 to 0.1%). The genes are TRBV4-3 and TRBJ1-6; TRBD1 matches 9 bases. The CDR3 has 15 residues. Trimming took 3 bases from V and 9 from J; bases not matched to a gene: 6. In germline, CDR1 is LGHNA, CDR2 YSLEER. The CDR3 sequence: CASSQQQGASSPLHF. As DNA, the CDR3 is TGCGCCAGCAGCCAGCAACAGGGGGCGAGTTCACCCCTCCACTTT.

This chain connects TRBV19 to TRBJ2-1; TRBD2 aligns across 12 bases. V was clipped by 2 bases and J by 8 bases; unmatched bases: 13. The CDR3 is 18 residues long. Germline CDR1 LNHDA, CDR2 SQIVND (reference sequence). CDR3 sequence: CASSISLTTSGRVDEQFF. The CDR3 DNA is TGTGCCAGTAGTATATCCCTCACGACTAGCGGGAGAGTGGATGAGCAGTTCTTC.

V usage is TRBV6-1 and J usage is TRBJ1-5, with TRBD1 identical over 10 bases. Germline-derived CDR1 and CDR2 are MNHNS and SASEGT. The CDR3 has 15 amino acids. Trimming at V came to 6 bases and at J to 7 bases, leaving 9 bases not matched to a gene. Here the CDR3 reads CASSTGTGVLQPQHF. In DNA form, the CDR3 reads TGTGCCAGCAGCACCGGGACAGGGGTCTTGCAGCCCCAGCATTTT.

The genes are TRBV6-1 and TRBJ1-2; TRBD1 agrees at 7 bases. J gave up 7 bases and V 4 bases, and 6 bases lay outside the gene matches. The germline V gene encodes CDR1 MNHNS and CDR2 SASEGT. The CDR3 is 13 amino acids. DNA of the CDR3: TGTGCCAGCAGTGCTGGACAGGTTCTTGGCTACACCTTC. This encodes CASSAGQVLGYTF.

The table lists this clone with many counts. The V gene is TRBV7-2, the J gene TRBJ1-6; D gene ambiguous. V lost 4 bases and J lost 4, with 5 bases in between. The CDR3 contains 13 residues. Per the germline V gene, CDR1 is SGHTA and CDR2 is FQGNSA. CDR3 DNA sequence: TGTGCCAGCAGCTCCCAATATAATTCACCCCTCCACTTT. This codes for CASSSQYNSPLHF.